A single sample is the source of the 30 T cell receptor beta chains below, sequenced in a study of CD8+ T cells in alopecia areata. Cells from pooled cutaneous lymph nodes were sorted by CD4, CD8alpha, NKG2D, NKG2ACE and other markers. In each case, RNA was isolated and then reverse transcribed into cDNA as the sequencing template. Using immunoSEQ multiplex PCR, the repertoire was profiled, and TCRdb retains in-frame clones only, with some absent. The repertoire consists of more than 250,000 clones, none detected only once. Sequencing was carried out using CD4+ T cells sorted from a lymph node. The receptors here all came from a C3H/HeJ mouse with alopecia areata. Mouse strain MHC haplotype: H2-k.

Regarding this clone: Genes and germline are mouse. The DNA ends 4 residues before the CDR3 does, and the rest of the CDR3 is filled in from the germline J gene. The chain combines TRBV13-1 with TRBJ2-3; D unresolved. Looked up from germline, CDR1 is NSHNY and CDR2 is SYGAGN. The CDR3 contains 14 residues. The V end lost 6 bases, the J end lost 0 bases, and 11 bases lay between the germline ends. The CDR3 bases that were read are TGTGCCAGCACCGCCCAAACTAGTGCAGAA. It translates to CASTAQTSAE. From start to end, the CDR3 is CASTAQTSAETLYF.

This clone was counted between two and nine times. Germline and genes: mouse. Read sequence stops 4 residues before the CDR3 end, and the germline J gene provides the missing end. The genes are TRBV13-1 and TRBJ2-3; 9 bases match TRBD2. J lost 0 bases, V lost 2 bases, and 4 bases had no gene match. Germline V gene data show CDR1 as NSHNY and CDR2 as SYGAGN. The CDR3 totals 16 residues. The sequenced CDR3 bases are TGTGCCAGCAGTGAGCCTGGGGGGGGTAGTGCAGAA. As protein: CASSEPGGGSAE. In full, the CDR3 is CASSEPGGGSAETLYF.

This clone was recorded a few times. Here the gene names and germline are mouse. The CDR3 end falls 4 residues outside the read, so it is completed with the germline J gene. The chain employs TRBV19 and TRBJ2-1, with D maybe TRBD1 (5 bases). Trimming shortened V by 5 bases and J by 3 bases, and 18 bases separated the two germline ends. Germline V gene sequence: CDR1 FNHDT, CDR2 SITEND (reference sequence). The CDR3 length is 16 residues. The part of the CDR3 DNA that was read is TGTGCCAGCAGCTCCACCCGCGCAGGGTCCTATGCT. It codes for CASSSTRAGSYA. The entire CDR3 reads CASSSTRAGSYAEQFF.

In regard to this clone: The gene symbols are mouse symbols. The read stops 4 residues short of the end of the CDR3; the missing end is completed from the germline J gene. This chain connects TRBV19 to TRBJ2-1; D is unresolved. CDR1 is FNHDT, CDR2 SITEND, per germline (reference sequence). V shed 6 bases and J shed 4 bases, with 5 bases lying between them. The CDR3 spans 11 residues. The CDR3 DNA, read in part, is TGTGCCAGCACTGGTTATGCT. This translates into CASTGYA. From start to end, the CDR3 is CASTGYAEQFF.

In this sample, this clone turned up a few times. Germline and genes: mouse. Read data end 4 residues before the CDR3 end; the end is taken from the germline J gene. The sample has other DNA sequences that encode this CDR3 too. The chain carries TRBV13-2 and TRBJ2-1, with D maybe TRBD1 (6 bases). The germline V gene has CDR1 NNHNN and CDR2 SYGAGS (reference sequence). With 0 bases removed from V and 1 base from J, the gap between germline ends came to 11 bases. This CDR3 has 16 amino acids. The CDR3 protein is CASGDAGQGNYAEQFF. The CDR3 DNA, read in part, is TGTGCCAGCGGTGATGCCGGGCAGGGGAACTATGCT.

This clone was detected only a few times. The gene symbols are mouse symbols. The CDR3 end is not reached by the read, which stops 4 residues before it; the germline J gene fills it in. This chain links TRBV13-3 with TRBJ1-1, with 9 bases that match TRBD1. Germline V CDR1 and CDR2: NNHDY, SYVADS. This CDR3 region has 14 residues. CDR3: CASSGPGQGREVFF. The sequenced CDR3 bases are TGTGCCAGCAGTGGACCGGGACAGGGAAGA.

The sample holds a few counts of this clone. The genes and germline here are from mouse. Coverage ceases 4 residues before the CDR3 finishes, and the germline J gene fills in the end. The V call is TRBV5, the J call TRBJ2-3; D unclear. In germline, CDR1 is LGHNA, CDR2 YNLKQL (reference sequence). The ends were cut back, 2 bases at V and 0 bases at J, with 9 bases in the middle. The CDR3 has 15 residues. CDR3 loop: CASSQSGTSAETLYF. The CDR3 DNA, read in part, is TGTGCCAGCAGCCAATCAGGTACTAGTGCAGAA.

This clone was picked up many times. Gene and germline names: mouse. The DNA ends 4 residues before the CDR3 does, and the rest of the CDR3 is filled in from the germline J gene. At the DNA level, this CDR3 is encoded by other sequences in the same sample as well. V gene TRBV13-1 combines with J gene TRBJ1-1; D not resolved. CDR1 is NSHNY and CDR2 is SYGAGN in the germline V gene. The CDR3 sequence is 14 residues long. Trimming removed 0 bases at V and 1 base at J, with 7 bases between. The CDR3 bases that were read are TGTGCCAGCAGTGATGCTCCAGGGAACACA. It is translated as CASSDAPGNT. The whole CDR3 reads CASSDAPGNTEVFF.

With regard to this clone: Genes and germline are mouse. The read stops 4 residues short of the end of the CDR3; the missing end is completed from the germline J gene. Distinct nucleotide sequences in the sample also encode this CDR3. The chain is built from TRBV1 and TRBJ2-7, with D perhaps TRBD1 (7 bases). Germline CDR1 NSQYPW, CDR2 LRSPGD (reference sequence). The CDR3 has 14 residues. The CDR3 spells CTCSAGGGGYEQYF. The sequenced CDR3 bases are TGCACCTGCAGTGCAGGAGGGGGCGGGTAT. The whole variable domain, filled in from reference TRBV1 and TRBJ2-7, reads VTLLEQNPRWRLVPRGQAVNLRCILKNSQYPWMSWYQQDLQKQLQWLFTLRSPGDKEVKSLPGADYLATRVTDTELRLQVANMSQGRTLYCTCSAGGGGYEQYFGPGTRLTVL.

This clone occurred a few times. Genes and germline are mouse. Read data end 3 residues before the CDR3 end; the end is taken from the germline J gene. The chain links TRBV5 to TRBJ1-6; D is perhaps TRBD1 (5 bases). TRBJ1-6 is noted as an ORF with a role that remains uncertain. Per germline, CDR1 LGHNA and CDR2 YNLKQL (reference sequence). The CDR3 has 17 amino acids. V was trimmed by 0 bases and J by 0 bases, leaving 9 bases between them. The CDR3 protein is CASSQESRVSYNSPLYF. The sequenced part of the CDR3 DNA is TGTGCCAGCAGCCAAGAGTCCAGGGTTTCCTATAATTCGCCC.

Comments on this clone: The genes and germline here are from mouse. The read ends 4 residues early relative to the CDR3; the germline J gene fills the gap. This chain joins TRBV31 and TRBJ2-1; 11 bases line up with TRBD2. Germline CDR1 and CDR2: GKSSPN and SITVG. With 3 bases clipped from V and 0 bases from J, the junction kept 1 base outside the gene matches. This CDR3 spans 15 amino acids. The CDR3 sequence is CAWRGLGVNYAEQFF. The sequenced CDR3 bases are TGTGCCTGGAGGGGACTGGGGGTTAACTATGCT.

This clone was detected a few times. The listed genes are named as in mouse. From the germline J gene comes the end of the CDR3, since the read stops 4 residues before it. The chain carries TRBV19 and TRBJ1-2; the match to TRBD1 covers 8 bases. Germline CDR1 is FNHDT and CDR2 is SITEND (reference sequence). After removal of 4 bases from V and 2 bases from J, the junction contained 7 bases not matched to a gene. CDR3 length equals 15 residues. This CDR3 is CASSPQGARNSDYTF. The CDR3 DNA, read in part, is TGTGCCAGCAGTCCCCAGGGGGCGCGGAACTCC.

Only a few counts were recorded for this clone. The germline and genes are mouse ones. Here the CDR3 reads CASSATEYNSPLYF. The CDR3 bases that were read are TGTGCCAGCAGTGCTACAGAATATAATTCGCCC. The chain uses TRBV13-1 and TRBJ1-6; no clear D. The read ends 3 residues shy of where the CDR3 ends; the end is completed using the germline J gene. TRBJ1-6 is sorted into the ORF group, with uncertain function. Germline V gene data show CDR1 as NSHNY and CDR2 as SYGAGN. This CDR3 region has 14 residues. V was cut by 3 bases and J by 4 bases, with 8 bases left in between.

On this clone: Gene labels here are mouse ones. The sequence runs out 4 residues before the end of the CDR3; the remainder is reconstructed from the germline J gene. The chain couples TRBV13-3 to TRBJ2-7; D is perhaps TRBD1 (6 bases). The CDR3 length is 13 residues. The germline gives CDR1 NNHDY, CDR2 SYVADS. CDR3 residues: CASSDFRGYEQYF. Incomplete CDR3 DNA: TGTGCCAGCAGTGATTTCAGGGGTTAT.

On this clone: Mouse gene names and germline throughout. From the germline J gene comes the end of the CDR3, since the read stops 4 residues before it. This chain links TRBV17 with TRBJ2-1; 8 bases map to TRBD1. This CDR3 spans 14 amino acids. The germline CDR1 and CDR2 sequences are MNHDT and YYDKIL. V was clipped by 2 bases and J by 5 bases; unmatched bases: 2. This CDR3 is CASSRQGAHAEQFF. The sequenced part of the CDR3 DNA is TGTGCTAGCAGTAGACAGGGGGCGCATGCT.

This clone was seen more than once but under ten times. Gene labels here are mouse ones. The read is 4 residues too short to cover the CDR3 end, so that end is filled in from the germline J gene. The V gene is TRBV1, the J gene TRBJ2-5; 11 nucleotides agree with TRBD2. The ends lost 6 bases at V and 1 base at J; junction bases unmatched: 3. CDR1 and CDR2 (germline): NSQYPW, LRSPGD (reference sequence). This CDR3 has 15 residues. CDR3 residues: CTCSALGGHQDTQYF. The covered CDR3 bases are TGCACCTGCAGCGCACTGGGGGGGCACCAAGAC.

This clone turned up a few times. Gene names and germline match the mouse. The read stops 4 residues short of the end of the CDR3; the missing end is completed from the germline J gene. Other DNA sequences in this sample translate to the same CDR3. This chain uses TRBV13-1 with TRBJ2-5; 8 bases align to TRBD2. The CDR3 contains 14 residues. The germline V gene has CDR1 NSHNY and CDR2 SYGAGN. CDR3 amino acids: CASSDGWGEDTQYF. The covered CDR3 bases are TGTGCCAGCAGTGATGGCTGGGGGGAAGAC.

About this clone: The genes are named according to mouse. From the germline J gene comes the end of the CDR3, since the read stops 4 residues before it. The chain combines TRBV1 with TRBJ2-5; 7 bases are a match to TRBD1. The junction had 4 bases not matched to a gene; V was cut back by 4 bases and J by 3 bases. This CDR3 is built from 14 residues. From germline, CDR1 is NSQYPW and CDR2 LRSPGD (reference sequence). CDR3: CTCSGQGWQDTQYF. The DNA read from the CDR3 is TGCACCTGCAGTGGACAGGGATGGCAAGAC. Supplemented by reference TRBV1 and TRBJ2-5, the full variable domain reads VTLLEQNPRWRLVPRGQAVNLRCILKNSQYPWMSWYQQDLQKQLQWLFTLRSPGDKEVKSLPGADYLATRVTDTELRLQVANMSQGRTLYCTCSGQGWQDTQYFGPGTRLLVL.

As for this clone: Any gene name here is a mouse gene name. The read halts 4 residues ahead of the CDR3 end, with the missing end drawn from the germline J gene. This chain connects TRBV13-1 to TRBJ2-1; 11 bases fit TRBD2. This CDR3 spans 16 amino acids. Germline-derived CDR1 and CDR2 are NSHNY and SYGAGN. The CDR3 spells CASSDAKLGGRAEQFF. The sequenced CDR3 bases are TGTGCCAGCAGTGATGCAAAACTGGGGGGGCGAGCT.

This clone has just a few counts. The listed genes are named as in mouse. The CDR3 end lies 4 residues beyond the end of the read and is filled in from the germline J gene. The genes are TRBV19 and TRBJ1-1; 10 bases align to TRBD1. Trimming removed 1 base from V and 0 bases from J; junction bases left unmatched: 3. This CDR3 is 16 amino acids long. Germline lookup yields CDR1 FNHDT and CDR2 SITEND (reference sequence). Here the CDR3 reads CASSILDRGTNTEVFF. The part of the CDR3 DNA that was read is TGTGCCAGCAGTATATTGGACAGGGGGACAAACACA.

To note about this clone: These gene names are mouse names. The read gets to within 4 residues of the CDR3 end, and the germline J gene fills in the rest. The chain uses TRBV13-1 and TRBJ2-2; TRBD1 matches 7 bases. The V segment lost 2 bases and the J segment 6 bases; nucleotides outside the gene matches: 7. The germline V gene has CDR1 NSHNY and CDR2 SYGAGN. The CDR3 loop spans 15 amino acids. The CDR3 reads CASSDPTGRAGQLYF. The covered CDR3 bases are TGTGCCAGCAGTGACCCGACAGGGCGGGCCGGG.

This clone was observed a handful of times. The germline and genes are mouse ones. Sequencing ends 4 residues short of the CDR3 end; the germline J gene provides the rest. The genes are TRBV13-1 and TRBJ2-7; 12 nucleotides line up with TRBD1. The CDR3 is made up of 15 amino acids. Germline V lookup: CDR1 NSHNY, CDR2 SYGAGN. CDR3 DNA, as far as it was read: TGTGCCAGCAGTGATCTAGGGACAGGGGGCGAT. Translation: CASSDLGTGGD. The CDR3, in full, reads CASSDLGTGGDEQYF.

This clone was seen more than once but under ten times. All gene names here are mouse names. The CDR3 end falls 4 residues outside the read, so it is completed with the germline J gene. The rearrangement uses TRBV5 and TRBJ2-3, with D possibly being TRBD1 (5 bases). The CDR3 extends over 13 amino acids. In germline, CDR1 is LGHNA, CDR2 YNLKQL (reference sequence). The CDR3 is CASSPDRKETLYF. The CDR3 bases that were read are TGTGCCAGCAGCCCCGACAGAAAAGAA.

Only a few counts were recorded for this clone. Gene names are the mouse ones. Coverage ceases 4 residues before the CDR3 finishes, and the germline J gene fills in the end. This chain joins TRBV1 and TRBJ1-1; D possibly corresponds to TRBD1 (5 bases). Trimming took 4 bases from V and 1 from J, leaving 10 bases between them. The CDR3 length is 14 residues. Germline CDR1 reads NSQYPW; CDR2 reads LRSPGD (reference sequence). The sequenced part of the CDR3 DNA is TGCACCTGCAGTGTCAGGGTGAGAAACACA. This codes for CTCSVRVRNT. From start to end, the CDR3 is CTCSVRVRNTEVFF.

In its sample, this clone was seen a few times. Gene names are the mouse ones. The read stops 4 residues short of the end of the CDR3; the missing end is completed from the germline J gene. The same CDR3 can be traced to other DNA sequences in this sample. The chain uses TRBV13-1 and TRBJ2-4, with a tentative D call TRBD1 (6 bases). The V end was cut by 0 bases, the J end by 0 bases, with 8 bases between. This CDR3 comprises 15 residues. CDR1 is NSHNY, CDR2 SYGAGN, per germline. The sequenced part of the CDR3 DNA is TGTGCCAGCAGTGATGCCAGGGGAAGTCAAAAC. Residues: CASSDARGSQN. The full CDR3 reads CASSDARGSQNTLYF.

In this sample, this clone turned up a few times. Gene names follow the mouse nomenclature. The CDR3 end lies 4 residues beyond the end of the read and is filled in from the germline J gene. The V call is TRBV1, the J call TRBJ2-5, with 7 bases fitting TRBD2. Losses at the gene ends were 5 bases for V and 1 base for J; bases not matched to a gene: 3. Germline lookup yields CDR1 NSQYPW and CDR2 LRSPGD (reference sequence). CDR3 length: 14 residues. The CDR3 bases that were read are TGCACCTGCAGTCCGTGGGGGGACCAAGAC. Translated, it gives CTCSPWGDQD. The entire CDR3 reads CTCSPWGDQDTQYF.

This clone showed up many times. Germline and genes here are mouse. The CDR3 end falls 4 residues outside the read, so it is completed with the germline J gene. The sample contains more than one DNA sequence encoding this CDR3. The rearrangement links TRBV31 to TRBJ2-3; 7 bases agree with TRBD2. This CDR3 is built from 15 residues. After removal of 0 bases from V and 0 bases from J, the junction contained 3 bases not matched to a gene. Per the germline V gene, CDR1 is GKSSPN and CDR2 is SITVG. The CDR3 DNA, read in part, is TGTGCCTGGAGTCTTGGGGGGACTAGTGCAGAA. Its protein is CAWSLGGTSAE. The entire CDR3 reads CAWSLGGTSAETLYF.

About this clone itself: Gene names refer to mouse genes. The sequenced fragment ends 4 residues before the CDR3 boundary, so the rest is inferred from the germline J gene. This chain connects TRBV1 to TRBJ2-3, with 7 bases matching TRBD1. From germline, CDR1 is NSQYPW and CDR2 LRSPGD (reference sequence). This CDR3 region has 14 residues. Unmatched junction bases numbered 3, after V lost 5 bases and J lost 1 base. The CDR3 sequence: CTCSRDSGAETLYF. The covered CDR3 bases are TGCACCTGCAGTCGGGACAGTGGTGCAGAA.

This clone has just a few counts. The gene symbols are mouse symbols. Sequencing ends 4 residues short of the CDR3 end; the germline J gene provides the rest. The chain uses TRBV5 and TRBJ2-3; 11 bases agree with TRBD2. Per the germline V gene, CDR1 is LGHNA and CDR2 is YNLKQL (reference sequence). V was clipped by 0 bases and J by 1 base; unmatched bases: 3. The CDR3 spans 17 residues. CDR3 in amino acids: CASSQDPGLGGAETLYF. The sequenced part of the CDR3 DNA is TGTGCCAGCAGCCAAGATCCGGGACTGGGGGGTGCAGAA.

Concerning this clone itself: Here the gene names and germline are mouse. Read data end 4 residues before the CDR3 end; the end is taken from the germline J gene. The chain employs TRBV13-1 and TRBJ2-2, with 10 bases aligning to TRBD2. This CDR3 is 17 amino acids long. V gave up 3 bases and J gave up 1 base; unmatched junction bases: 6. Germline assignment: CDR1 NSHNY and CDR2 SYGAGN. This CDR3 is CASSVAGGAQNTGQLYF. CDR3 bases read: TGTGCCAGCAGTGTCGCTGGGGGGGCGCAAAACACCGGG.